Listed below are T cell receptor beta chains from one sample, sequenced in a study of T cell changes during pregnancy in multiple sclerosis. Generated by immunoSEQ multiplex PCR, the TCRdb table keeps only in-frame clones and is missing some. There are about 98,000 clones in the sample; 92% occur only once, and 2% to 3% lies in the top ten. Sequences were derived from peripheral blood, sampled after pregnancy. All receptors derive from a female donor in good health, enrolled as a control in a pregnancy study. Both conserved end residues are part of each CDR3. The D gene is left open where the match is weak. Only some rows state a clone size, as once, few, many or a class for expanded clones.

d_gene: TRBD1
j_gene: TRBJ2-1
v_gene: TRBV12-5
abundance: NA
CDR3aa: CASRTGAYNEQFF
CDR3nt: TGTGCTAGTAGGACAGGGGCCTACAATGAGCAGTTCTTC

d_gene: TRBD2
j_gene: TRBJ2-1
v_gene: TRBV5-1
abundance: NA
CDR3aa: CASSPSLAGVPLSYNEQFF
CDR3nt: TGCGCCAGCAGTCCCTCACTAGCGGGAGTACCTTTGTCCTACAATGAGCAGTTCTTC

d_gene: TRBD2
j_gene: TRBJ2-7
v_gene: TRBV5-1
abundance: NA
CDR3aa: CASSLSGGAAGYEQYF
CDR3nt: TGCGCCAGCAGCTTAAGCGGGGGGGCAGCTGGCTACGAGCAGTACTTC

d_gene: TRBD2
j_gene: TRBJ2-1
v_gene: TRBV5-1
abundance: once
CDR3aa: CASSLEREFYNEQFF
CDR3nt: TGCGCCAGCAGCTTGGAGCGGGAGTTTTACAATGAGCAGTTCTTC

d_gene: TRBD1
j_gene: TRBJ2-7
v_gene: TRBV19
abundance: NA
CDR3aa: CASSPRDRGSYEQYF
CDR3nt: TGTGCCAGTAGTCCCCGGGACAGGGGGTCCTACGAGCAGTACTTC

d_gene: TRBD2
j_gene: TRBJ2-3
v_gene: TRBV28
abundance: NA
CDR3aa: CASSFGLAATDTQYF
CDR3nt: TGTGCCAGCAGTTTCGGACTAGCGGCCACAGATACGCAGTATTTT

d_gene: NA
j_gene: TRBJ1-5
v_gene: TRBV19
abundance: NA
CDR3aa: CASSIGTDSNQPQHF
CDR3nt: TGTGCCAGTAGTATAGGCACAGATAGCAATCAGCCCCAGCATTTT

d_gene: NA
j_gene: TRBJ1-3
v_gene: TRBV19
abundance: NA
CDR3aa: CASGPSGNTIYF
CDR3nt: TGTGCCAGTGGCCCAAGTGGAAACACCATATATTTT

d_gene: NA
j_gene: TRBJ2-5
v_gene: TRBV6-1
abundance: NA
CDR3aa: CASGVVTQYF
CDR3nt: TGTGCCTCGGGGGTGGTGACCCAGTACTTC

d_gene: NA
j_gene: TRBJ2-1
v_gene: TRBV4-2
abundance: NA
CDR3aa: CASSQGSVEQFF
CDR3nt: TGTGCCAGCAGCCAAGGTAGCGTAGAGCAGTTCTTC

d_gene: TRBD2
j_gene: TRBJ2-5
v_gene: TRBV5-4
abundance: NA
CDR3aa: CASSWGLAGQETQYF
CDR3nt: TGTGCCAGCAGCTGGGGACTAGCGGGGCAAGAGACCCAGTACTTC

d_gene: NA
j_gene: TRBJ1-1
v_gene: TRBV11-2
abundance: NA
CDR3aa: CASSSRLGGTEAFF
CDR3nt: TGTGCCAGCAGCTCCCGCTTGGGGGGCACTGAAGCTTTCTTT

d_gene: NA
j_gene: TRBJ1-2
v_gene: TRBV12-5
abundance: NA
CDR3aa: CASGTGTSGYTF
CDR3nt: TGTGCTAGTGGTACTGGGACATCTGGCTACACCTTC

d_gene: NA
j_gene: TRBJ1-6
v_gene: TRBV19
abundance: NA
CDR3aa: CASRGLAGKFEALHF
CDR3nt: TGTGCCAGTAGGGGCCTCGCGGGGAAGTTTGAGGCCCTCCACTTT

d_gene: NA
j_gene: TRBJ2-3
v_gene: TRBV27
abundance: NA
CDR3aa: CASSFGSRRGPRGVSTDTQYF
CDR3nt: TGTGCCAGCAGTTTTGGGTCTCGACGTGGGCCTCGTGGCGTTAGCACAGATACGCAGTATTTT

d_gene: NA
j_gene: TRBJ2-3
v_gene: TRBV7-2
abundance: NA
CDR3aa: CASSFSSDTQYF
CDR3nt: TGTGCCAGCAGCTTTTCATCAGATACGCAGTATTTT

d_gene: NA
j_gene: TRBJ1-5
v_gene: TRBV6-1
abundance: NA
CDR3aa: CASSGGPGPQPQHF
CDR3nt: TGTGCCAGCAGTGGAGGTCCCGGCCCTCAGCCCCAGCATTTT

d_gene: NA
j_gene: TRBJ1-5
v_gene: TRBV7-3
abundance: NA
CDR3aa: CASSEASNQPQHF
CDR3nt: TGTGCCAGCTCTGAAGCTAGCAATCAGCCCCAGCATTTT

d_gene: NA
j_gene: TRBJ2-7
v_gene: TRBV4-1
abundance: NA
CDR3aa: CASSQERNYEQYF
CDR3nt: TGCGCCAGCAGCCAAGAACGGAACTACGAGCAGTACTTC

d_gene: TRBD2
j_gene: TRBJ2-1
v_gene: TRBV5-1
abundance: NA
CDR3aa: CASRLSGSAYNEQFF
CDR3nt: TGCGCCAGCAGGCTCAGCGGGAGCGCCTACAATGAGCAGTTCTTC

d_gene: NA
j_gene: TRBJ2-2
v_gene: TRBV18
abundance: NA
CDR3aa: CASSPPWDNPGELFF
CDR3nt: TGTGCCAGCTCACCACCGTGGGACAACCCTGGGGAGCTGTTTTTT

d_gene: NA
j_gene: TRBJ1-4
v_gene: TRBV11-2
abundance: NA
CDR3aa: CASSLGGAEKLFF
CDR3nt: TGTGCCAGCAGCTTAGGTGGGGCTGAAAAACTGTTTTTT